These 4 T cell receptor beta chains were sequenced from one sample in a study of glioma-infiltrating T cells. Using RNA template, CDR3s of TCR alpha and beta were amplified with iRepertoire arm-PCR. TCRdb used MiXCR to reprocess the multiplex PCR reads, holding one entry per CDR3 protein. The sample holds about 140,000 distinct CDR3 sequences, about two fifths seen once. The sample taken for sequencing was glioma tissue, nonneoplastic brain tissue, or PBMCs (not recorded which). These receptors were obtained from a human donor with low-grade glioma or glioblastoma, undergoing nonglioma brain surgery, or in good health (not recorded which).

As concerns this clonotype: Given a much more abundant clone one base away, this may be a read error. The conserved closing phenylalanine or tryptophan is absent in this CDR3, likely reflecting a read error. The gene calls are TRBV6-2 or TRBV6-3 and TRBJ2-7; 14 bases line up with TRBD2. The CDR3 loop spans 15 amino acids. Germline-derived CDR1 and CDR2 are MNHEY and SVGEGT. The V and J ends lost 6 bases and 3 bases, in that order; junction bases with no gene match: 4. DNA for the CDR3: TGTGCCAGCAGAGATGGGACTAGCGGGAGCTACGAGCAGTACTCC. Amino acids: CASRDGTSGSYEQYS.

The rearrangement links TRBV12-3 or TRBV12-4 to TRBJ1-5; D gene ambiguous. The V gene lost 3 bases and the J gene lost 7 bases, with 13 bases spanning the gap. This CDR3 spans 14 amino acids. CDR3 nucleotide sequence: TGTGCCAGCAGTTTTGCGGGAATGTACCAGCCCCAGCATTTT. Amino acids: CASSFAGMYQPQHF.

This clonotype has more than one count but fewer than ten. This sequence joins TRBV10-2 and TRBJ1-6; tentative D call: TRBD1 (5 bases). Trimming shortened V by 3 bases and J by 9 bases, and 12 bases separated the two germline ends. The CDR3 runs to 14 residues. In germline, CDR1 is WSHSY, CDR2 SAAADI. This chain's CDR3 is CASSEVGRGSPLHF. The CDR3 DNA sequence: TGCGCCAGCAGTGAAGTGGGTAGGGGTTCACCCCTCCACTTT.

CDR3: CASSMEGIGNQPQHF. The CDR3 DNA sequence: TGTGCCAGTAGTATGGAGGGAATTGGCAATCAGCCCCAGCATTTT. The J gene is TRBJ1-5, the V gene TRBV19; D unresolved. Germline loops: CDR1 LNHDA, CDR2 SQIVND (reference sequence). The CDR3 is 15 residues long. V dropped 3 bases and J dropped 2 bases, with 11 bases sitting between them.